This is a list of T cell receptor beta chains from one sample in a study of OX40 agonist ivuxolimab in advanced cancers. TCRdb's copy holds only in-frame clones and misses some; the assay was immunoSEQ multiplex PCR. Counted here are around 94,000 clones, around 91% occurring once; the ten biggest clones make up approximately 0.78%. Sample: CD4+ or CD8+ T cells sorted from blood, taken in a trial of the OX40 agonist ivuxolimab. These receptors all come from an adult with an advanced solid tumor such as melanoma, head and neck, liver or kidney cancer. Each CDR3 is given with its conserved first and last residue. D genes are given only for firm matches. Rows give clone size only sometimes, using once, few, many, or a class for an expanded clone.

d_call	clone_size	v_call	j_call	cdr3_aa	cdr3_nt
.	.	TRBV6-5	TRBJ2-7	CASPSRGPWYEQYF	TGTGCCAGCCCTTCCCGGGGGCCGTGGTACGAGCAGTACTTC
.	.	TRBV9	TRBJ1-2	CASSPGTAYGYTF	TGTGCCAGCAGCCCCGGGACGGCCTATGGCTACACCTTC
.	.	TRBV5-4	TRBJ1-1	CASSSYGFGAFF	TGTGCCAGCAGCTCCTATGGGTTTGGAGCTTTCTTT
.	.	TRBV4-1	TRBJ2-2	CASSPGRFLMNTGELFF	TGCGCCAGCAGCCCGGGGAGGTTCCTTATGAACACCGGGGAGCTGTTTTTT
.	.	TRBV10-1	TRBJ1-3	CAIPDRAYSGNTIYF	TGCGCCATACCGGATAGGGCTTACTCTGGAAACACCATATATTTT
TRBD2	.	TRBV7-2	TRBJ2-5	CASSYNSGSRETQYF	TGTGCCAGCAGTTATAATAGCGGGAGTCGAGAGACCCAGTACTTC
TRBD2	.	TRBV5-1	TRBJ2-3	CASSLGASGSTDTQYF	TGCGCCAGCAGCTTGGGCGCTAGCGGAAGCACAGATACGCAGTATTTT
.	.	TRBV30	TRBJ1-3	CAWSFRQQQVTSSGNTIYF	TGTGCCTGGAGTTTTAGGCAGCAGCAAGTTACTAGCTCTGGAAACACCATATATTTT
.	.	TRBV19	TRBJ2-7	CATSFQSGSYEQYF	TGTGCCACCTCATTCCAGTCCGGGTCCTACGAGCAGTACTTC
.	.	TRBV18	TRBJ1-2	CASSPRALPSYYGYTF	TGTGCCAGCTCACCCCGGGCTCTCCCGAGCTACTATGGCTACACCTTC
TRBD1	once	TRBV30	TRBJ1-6	CAWDPTGDNSPLHF	TGTGCCTGGGACCCGACAGGGGATAATTCACCCCTCCACTTT
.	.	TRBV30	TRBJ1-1	CAWSVGGQNAFF	TGTGCCTGGAGTGTGGGAGGGCAAAACGCTTTCTTT
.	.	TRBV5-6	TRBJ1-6	CASSLLAGNSPLHF	TGTGCCAGCAGCTTGTTGGCCGGGAATTCACCCCTCCACTTT
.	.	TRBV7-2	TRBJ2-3	CASSPNSPEGGTQYF	TGTGCCAGCAGCCCCAATTCTCCCGAGGGGGGTACGCAGTATTTT
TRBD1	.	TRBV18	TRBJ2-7	CASSPRDRGRSYEQYF	TGTGCCAGCTCACCACGGGACAGGGGTCGCTCCTACGAGCAGTACTTC
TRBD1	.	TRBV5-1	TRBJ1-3	CASSFSGGSSGNTIYF	TGCGCCAGCAGCTTTTCAGGGGGCAGCTCTGGAAACACCATATATTTT
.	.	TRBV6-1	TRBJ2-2	CASSEGSYTGELFF	TGTGCCAGCAGTGAAGGGTCATACACCGGGGAGCTGTTTTTT
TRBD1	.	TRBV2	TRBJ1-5	CASLGQGLSAQHF	TGTGCCAGCTTAGGACAGGGCCTTTCCGCCCAGCATTTT
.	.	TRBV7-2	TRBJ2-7	CASSLDPAPYEQYF	TGTGCCAGCAGCTTAGATCCCGCCCCCTACGAGCAGTACTTC
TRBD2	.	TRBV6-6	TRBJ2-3	CASSYLAETSTDTQYF	TGTGCCAGCAGTTACCTAGCGGAGACTAGCACAGATACGCAGTATTTT
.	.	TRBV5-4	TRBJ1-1	CASSFDQFGANTEAFF	TGTGCCAGCAGCTTTGATCAATTCGGAGCGAACACTGAAGCTTTCTTT
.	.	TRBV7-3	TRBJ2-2	CASSSDSNTGELFF	TGTGCCAGCAGCTCTGACTCCAACACCGGGGAGCTGTTTTTT
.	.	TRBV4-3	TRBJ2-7	CASSQAALGEVTYEQYF	TGCGCCAGCAGCCAAGCAGCCCTTGGCGAAGTAACCTACGAGCAGTACTTC
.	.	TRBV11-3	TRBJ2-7	CASSSRRGAGEQYF	TGTGCCAGCAGCTCTCGTAGAGGGGCGGGAGAGCAGTACTTC
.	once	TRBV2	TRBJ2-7	CASSLRTDSYEQYF	TGTGCCAGCAGTCTACGGACGGATTCCTACGAGCAGTACTTC
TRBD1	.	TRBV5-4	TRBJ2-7	CASRTGTGKPYEQYF	TGTGCCAGCAGGACCGGGACAGGGAAACCCTACGAGCAGTACTTC
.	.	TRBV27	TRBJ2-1	CASSLFPRRDEQFF	TGTGCCAGCAGTTTATTCCCCCGGCGCGATGAGCAGTTCTTC
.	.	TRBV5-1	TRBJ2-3	CASSFRLGVADTQYF	TGCGCCAGCAGCTTCCGTCTGGGTGTAGCAGATACGCAGTATTTT
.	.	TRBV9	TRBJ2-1	CASSVESISNEQFF	TGTGCCAGCAGCGTAGAGAGTATCAGCAATGAGCAGTTCTTC
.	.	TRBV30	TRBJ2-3	CAWSAMVGGGTDTQYF	TGTGCCTGGAGTGCCATGGTAGGGGGGGGCACAGATACGCAGTATTTT
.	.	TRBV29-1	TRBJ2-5	CSVEAVARETQYF	TGCAGCGTTGAAGCGGTGGCGAGGGAGACCCAGTACTTC
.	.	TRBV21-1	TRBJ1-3	CASSKFRCYPGNTIYF	TGTGCCAGCAGCAAATTCCGATGTTACCCCGGAAACACCATATATTTT
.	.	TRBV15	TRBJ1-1	CATSCPPPKNTEAFF	TGTGCCACCAGCTGCCCCCCCCCAAAGAACACTGAAGCTTTCTTT
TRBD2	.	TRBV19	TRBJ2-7	CASSIERGLSYEQYF	TGTGCCAGCAGTATTGAGCGGGGACTCTCCTACGAGCAGTACTTC
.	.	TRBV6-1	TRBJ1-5	CASSSLGGHSAQHF	TGTGCCAGCAGCTCACTAGGGGGACATAGCGCCCAGCATTTT
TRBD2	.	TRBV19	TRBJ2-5	CASSRGSGLAGEWGETQYF	TGTGCCAGTAGCCGGGGATCCGGACTAGCGGGAGAATGGGGAGAGACCCAGTACTTC
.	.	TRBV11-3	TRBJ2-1	CASSLEGGGYNEQFF	TGTGCCAGCAGCTTAGAGGGGGGCGGCTACAATGAGCAGTTCTTC